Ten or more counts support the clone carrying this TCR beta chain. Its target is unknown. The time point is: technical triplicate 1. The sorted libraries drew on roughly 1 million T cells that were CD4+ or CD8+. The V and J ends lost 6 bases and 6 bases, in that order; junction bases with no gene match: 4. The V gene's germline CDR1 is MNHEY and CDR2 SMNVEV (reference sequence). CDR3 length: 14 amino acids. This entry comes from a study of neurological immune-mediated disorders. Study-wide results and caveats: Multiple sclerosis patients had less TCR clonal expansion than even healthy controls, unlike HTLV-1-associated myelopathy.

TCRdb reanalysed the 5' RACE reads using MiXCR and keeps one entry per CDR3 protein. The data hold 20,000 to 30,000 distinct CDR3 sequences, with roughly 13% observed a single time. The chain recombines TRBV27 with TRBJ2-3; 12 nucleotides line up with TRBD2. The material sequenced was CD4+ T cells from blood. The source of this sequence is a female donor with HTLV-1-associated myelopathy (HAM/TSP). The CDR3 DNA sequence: TGTGCCAGCAGCCTAGCGGGAGGGTGGGATACGCAGTATTTT. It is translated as CASSLAGGWDTQYF.